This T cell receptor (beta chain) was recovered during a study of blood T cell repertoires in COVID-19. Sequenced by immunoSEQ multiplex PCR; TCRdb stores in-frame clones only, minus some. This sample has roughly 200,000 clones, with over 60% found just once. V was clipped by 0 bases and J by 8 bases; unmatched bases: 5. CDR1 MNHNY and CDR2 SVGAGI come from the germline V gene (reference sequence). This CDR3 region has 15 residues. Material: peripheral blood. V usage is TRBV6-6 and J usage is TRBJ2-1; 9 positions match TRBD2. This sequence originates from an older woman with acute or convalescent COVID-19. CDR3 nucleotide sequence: TGTGCCAGCAGTTACTCCCCAGCGGGAGGCTATGAGCAGTTCTTC. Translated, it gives CASSYSPAGGYEQFF.